Listed below are T cell receptor beta chains from one sample, sequenced in a study of OX40 agonist ivuxolimab in advanced cancers. Produced via immunoSEQ multiplex PCR; TCRdb's table is partial and in-frame only. The table records around 30,000 clones, 80% to 90% of them present only once. Material: CD4+ or CD8+ T cells sorted from blood, obtained in a trial of the OX40 agonist ivuxolimab. Source of these receptors: an adult with an advanced solid tumor such as melanoma, head and neck, liver or kidney cancer. Both conserved end residues are part of each CDR3. The order of the fields is V gene, J gene, D gene, clone size, CDR3 length, CDR3 protein, CDR3 DNA. The D gene is left open where the match is weak. The listing skips clone size in some rows; elsewhere it reads once, few, many or a size class.

TRBV5-5	TRBJ2-7	TRBD1	once	16	CASSLTGTGLTYEQYF	TGTGCCAGCAGCTTAACCGGGACAGGGCTTACCTACGAGCAGTACTTC
TRBV5-4	TRBJ2-2	TRBD2	few	17	CASSLVAGEGGTGELFF	TGTGCCAGCAGCTTGGTAGCGGGAGAGGGGGGCACCGGGGAGCTGTTTTTT
TRBV11-2	TRBJ1-2	NA	NA	17	CASSPHTEGGRFYGYTF	TGTGCCAGCAGCCCTCACACGGAGGGGGGCCGCTTCTATGGCTACACCTTC
TRBV20-1	TRBJ2-1	NA	once	11	CSARLGDEQFF	TGCAGTGCGCGACTAGGCGATGAGCAGTTCTTC
TRBV4-1	TRBJ2-7	NA	NA	15	CASSQPGTPAYEQYF	TGCGCCAGCAGCCAACCCGGGACCCCCGCCTACGAGCAGTACTTC
TRBV19	TRBJ2-5	TRBD2	NA	16	CASSISQLAARETQYF	TGTGCCAGTAGTATATCGCAACTAGCGGCTAGGGAGACCCAGTACTTC
TRBV7-9	TRBJ2-7	NA	once	13	CASSMRTGHEQYF	TGTGCCAGCAGCATGAGGACCGGGCACGAGCAGTACTTC
TRBV18	TRBJ2-1	TRBD1	NA	16	CASSTRDRGHYNEQFF	TGTGCCAGCTCAACCCGGGACAGGGGGCATTACAATGAGCAGTTCTTC
TRBV7-6	TRBJ2-1	NA	NA	11	CASSRGHEQFF	TGTGCCAGCAGCCGAGGACATGAGCAGTTCTTC
TRBV30	TRBJ1-5	NA	NA	13	CAWTTGLNQPQHF	TGTGCCTGGACTACGGGGCTTAATCAGCCCCAGCATTTT
TRBV4-1	TRBJ2-2	NA	NA	17	CASSPLARTWNTGELFF	TGCGCCAGCAGCCCCCTCGCCAGGACTTGGAACACCGGGGAGCTGTTTTTT
TRBV6-6	TRBJ2-1	NA	NA	14	CATNSVDTYNEQFF	TGTGCCACCAATTCGGTCGATACCTACAATGAGCAGTTCTTC
TRBV27	TRBJ2-2	TRBD1	NA	17	CASSLSIQGADTGELFF	TGTGCCAGCAGTTTATCGATTCAGGGGGCGGACACCGGGGAGCTGTTTTTT
TRBV6-1	TRBJ1-5	NA	NA	15	CASSEGQYSNQPQHF	TGTGCCAGCAGTGAAGGGCAGTATAGCAATCAGCCCCAGCATTTT
TRBV25-1	TRBJ2-1	NA	NA	14	CASSASRTHNEQFF	TGTGCCAGCAGCGCCTCCAGAACCCACAATGAGCAGTTCTTC
TRBV5-8	TRBJ2-7	TRBD1	NA	15	CASSRDSDSSYEQYF	TGTGCCAGCAGCAGGGACAGTGACAGCTCCTACGAGCAGTACTTC
TRBV9	TRBJ2-7	NA	NA	15	CASSVAGTSSYEQYF	TGTGCCAGCAGCGTAGCTGGGACAAGCTCCTACGAGCAGTACTTC
TRBV7-3	TRBJ2-1	TRBD2	NA	15	CASSLMVSGYNEQFF	TGTGCCAGCAGCTTAATGGTTAGCGGGTACAATGAGCAGTTCTTC
TRBV4-2	TRBJ1-2	NA	NA	17	CASSQAGGRASGYGYTF	TGTGCCAGCAGCCAAGCGGGGGGTCGGGCGTCAGGCTATGGCTACACCTTC
TRBV11-2	TRBJ2-4	NA	NA	15	CASSDRGTNPRIQYF	TGTGCCAGCAGCGACCGCGGGACCAACCCCCGGATTCAGTACTTC
TRBV2	TRBJ1-2	NA	NA	16	CASSIHREKEEDGYTF	TGTGCCAGCTCCATCCACCGGGAAAAAGAAGAAGATGGCTACACCTTC
TRBV9	TRBJ2-5	TRBD2	NA	15	CASSASGGEQETQYF	TGTGCCAGCAGCGCTAGCGGGGGAGAACAAGAGACCCAGTACTTC
TRBV28	TRBJ1-5	NA	once	15	CASRRDGGGGQPQHF	TGTGCCAGCAGGCGAGATGGGGGCGGAGGTCAGCCCCAGCATTTT
TRBV7-2	TRBJ1-6	NA	NA	12	CASSLVFPPLHF	TGTGCCAGCAGCTTAGTATTCCCACCCCTCCACTTT
TRBV21-1	TRBJ1-5	NA	NA	12	CGLTASNQPQHF	TGTGGCTTGACAGCCAGCAATCAGCCCCAGCATTTT
TRBV11-2	TRBJ1-1	TRBD1	NA	14	CASSLAGGFTEAFF	TGTGCCAGCAGCTTAGCAGGGGGGTTTACTGAAGCTTTCTTT
TRBV5-4	TRBJ1-3	TRBD1	NA	16	CASSLGTGISGNTIYF	TGTGCCAGCAGCTTGGGGACAGGGATCTCTGGAAACACCATATATTTT
TRBV6-5	TRBJ1-2	NA	NA	14	CASSQQEQLYGYTF	TGTGCCAGCAGTCAACAGGAGCAGCTCTATGGCTACACCTTC
TRBV12-2	TRBJ1-1	NA	once	15	CASRLSRQARTEAFF	TGTGCAAGTCGCTTATCTAGACAGGCGAGGACTGAAGCTTTCTTT
TRBV29-1	TRBJ1-3	NA	once	13	CSVEVVTGNTIYF	TGCAGCGTTGAAGTGGTTACTGGAAACACCATATATTTT
TRBV7-3	TRBJ1-6	NA	NA	13	CASSLDGHSPLHF	TGTGCCAGCAGCTTAGATGGGCATTCACCCCTCCACTTT
TRBV13	TRBJ1-4	NA	NA	14	CASSSGGTPEKLFF	TGTGCCAGCAGCTCCGGGGGGACACCAGAAAAACTGTTTTTT
TRBV6-5	TRBJ2-1	NA	NA	11	CASSYLDEQFF	TGTGCCAGCAGTTACCTGGATGAGCAGTTCTTC
TRBV27	TRBJ2-7	NA	NA	12	CASSPSHYEQYF	TGTGCCAGCAGTCCATCCCACTACGAGCAGTACTTC
TRBV14	TRBJ2-7	NA	NA	15	CASSQVRTATYEQYF	TGTGCCAGCAGCCAAGTACGGACAGCCACCTACGAGCAGTACTTC
TRBV2	TRBJ1-2	TRBD1	NA	14	CASSGLTGGSGYTF	TGTGCCAGCAGTGGTCTGACAGGGGGCTCTGGCTACACCTTC
TRBV25-1	TRBJ2-2	TRBD1	NA	15	CASGSGTADTGELFF	TGTGCCAGCGGATCCGGGACAGCTGACACCGGGGAGCTGTTTTTT
TRBV9	TRBJ1-3	NA	NA	14	CASSADSSGNTIYF	TGTGCCAGCAGCGCAGACAGCTCTGGAAACACCATATATTTT
TRBV27	TRBJ1-5	NA	NA	16	CASSLFGVYSNQPQHF	TGTGCCAGCAGTTTATTTGGGGTATATAGCAATCAGCCCCAGCATTTT
TRBV13	TRBJ2-7	TRBD1	NA	17	CASSSGGDRGLDDEQYF	TGTGCCAGCAGCTCCGGAGGGGACAGGGGGCTGGACGACGAGCAGTACTTC
TRBV2	TRBJ2-7	TRBD1	few	15	CASRTTRGQSYEQYF	TGTGCCAGCCGGACGACCAGGGGGCAATCCTACGAGCAGTACTTC
TRBV6-6	TRBJ2-7	TRBD1	NA	15	CASRGIDRGQYEQYF	TGTGCCAGCAGGGGAATCGACAGGGGGCAATACGAGCAGTACTTC
TRBV9	TRBJ1-5	NA	NA	14	CASSNGQRTQPQHF	TGTGCCAGCAGCAACGGACAAAGAACTCAGCCCCAGCATTTT
TRBV11-2	TRBJ2-7	NA	NA	12	CASSLDAHEQYF	TGTGCCAGCAGCTTAGATGCCCACGAGCAGTACTTC
TRBV30	TRBJ1-3	TRBD1	NA	16	CAWGATGLLSGNTIYF	TGTGCCTGGGGGGCGACAGGGTTGCTCTCTGGAAACACCATATATTTT